A selection of T cell receptor beta chains follows, all from one sample in a study of spatial heterogeneity in lung cancer. TCRdb analysed the 5' RACE reads with MiXCR anew, one entry per CDR3 protein. This sample has under 40,000 distinct CDR3 sequences, with approximately 5.5% found just once. Sequenced material: PBMCs, taken at surgery. All receptors come from a male donor with early-stage non-small cell lung cancer. Each CDR3 is given with its conserved first and last residue. The D gene is left open where the match is weak. Clone size is not always given. Where it is, it says once, few, many or a class for expanded clones.

j_gene	v_gene	abundance	d_gene	CDR3aa	CDR3nt
TRBJ1-1	TRBV3-1	many	-	CASSRGRTEAFF	TGTGCCAGCAGCCGGGGGCGGACTGAAGCTTTCTTT
TRBJ1-4	TRBV3-1	many	-	CASISSKGEKLFF	TGTGCCAGCATCTCCAGCAAGGGTGAAAAACTGTTTTTT
TRBJ2-1	TRBV10-2	medium-sized	TRBD2	CASSEPTSALLNEQFF	TGCGCCAGCAGTGAGCCGACTAGCGCCCTCCTTAATGAGCAGTTCTTC
TRBJ1-4	TRBV7-2	many	-	CASSLRQILNEKLFF	TGTGCCAGCAGCCTTCGACAGATCCTTAATGAAAAACTGTTTTTT
TRBJ1-5	TRBV2	many	-	CASSEMAGNQPQHF	TGTGCCAGCAGTGAGATGGCGGGCAATCAGCCCCAGCATTTT
TRBJ2-7	TRBV29-1	many	-	CSVAASSYEQYF	TGCAGCGTTGCGGCTAGCTCCTACGAGCAGTACTTC
TRBJ1-1	TRBV12-3/TRBV12-4	few	TRBD1	CASSFQGGNTEAFF	TGTGCCAGCAGTTTCCAGGGGGGGAACACTGAAGCTTTCTTT
TRBJ1-1	TRBV12-3/TRBV12-4	many	-	CASSFRLRGVNTEAFF	TGTGCCAGCAGTTTTCGGTTGAGGGGGGTAAACACTGAAGCTTTCTTT
TRBJ2-1	TRBV9	-	-	CASSPSPGNSYNEQFF	TGTGCCAGCAGTCCCAGCCCAGGTAACTCCTACAATGAGCAGTTCTTC
TRBJ1-5	TRBV5-6	-	-	CASSRTGNNQPQHF	TGTGCCAGCAGCCGAACGGGGAATAATCAGCCCCAGCATTTT
TRBJ1-2	TRBV5-4	few	TRBD1	CASSLQGLSGGYTF	TGTGCCAGCAGTCTACAGGGGTTGAGTGGTGGCTACACCTTC
TRBJ2-6	TRBV20-1	-	-	CSATDRTSGANVLTF	TGCAGTGCTACCGACAGGACCTCTGGGGCCAACGTCCTGACTTTC
TRBJ2-7	TRBV30	few	-	CAWSYDSYEQYF	TGTGCCTGGAGCTACGATAGCTACGAGCAGTACTTC
TRBJ2-1	TRBV20-1	many	-	CSAPGWTGAPGEQFF	TGCAGTGCTCCCGGCTGGACGGGGGCCCCGGGTGAGCAGTTCTTC
TRBJ2-1	TRBV9	many	-	CASSVTFYNEQFF	TGTGCCAGCAGCGTAACTTTTTACAATGAGCAGTTCTTC
TRBJ2-1	TRBV6-2/TRBV6-3	-	-	CASSPVGIGQFF	TGTGCCAGCAGCCCAGTCGGGATCGGGCAGTTCTTC
TRBJ1-3	TRBV7-8	many	TRBD1	CASSLDRGNTIYF	TGTGCCAGCAGCCTGGACAGGGGAAACACCATATATTTT
TRBJ1-1	TRBV10-3	few	-	CAHRGLTDTEAFF	TGTGCCCACCGGGGCCTTACGGACACTGAAGCTTTCTTT
TRBJ1-5	TRBV19	many	TRBD1	CASSIDGGTGNGQPQHF	TGTGCCAGTAGTATAGATGGGGGGACAGGGAACGGTCAGCCCCAGCATTTT
TRBJ2-3	TRBV12-3/TRBV12-4	many	-	CASRLGDTQYF	TGTGCCAGCAGGCTTGGCGATACGCAGTATTTT
TRBJ2-4	TRBV11-2	many	-	CASTARGGHIQYF	TGTGCCAGCACGGCGAGAGGGGGTCACATTCAGTACTTC
TRBJ1-3	TRBV12-3/TRBV12-4	many	-	CASSLALRVEGNTIYF	TGTGCCAGCAGTTTAGCGCTACGGGTGGAGGGAAACACCATATATTTT
TRBJ1-1	TRBV7-2	-	-	CASRIRERNTEAFF	TGTGCCAGCAGGATCCGCGAGCGGAACACTGAAGCTTTCTTT
TRBJ2-7	TRBV6-2/TRBV6-3	many	TRBD2	CASRLAGDYEQYF	TGTGCCAGCCGACTAGCGGGGGACTACGAGCAGTACTTC
TRBJ2-1	TRBV5-1	many	-	CASSNTRDLSNEQFF	TGCGCCAGCAGTAACACGAGGGATCTGTCCAATGAGCAGTTCTTC
TRBJ2-7	TRBV20-1	few	TRBD2	CSASARGGYSYEQYF	TGCAGTGCTAGCGCGCGGGGGGGTTACTCCTACGAGCAGTACTTC
TRBJ1-6	TRBV6-6	many	TRBD1	CASSPRGSSYNSPLHF	TGTGCCAGCAGTCCCAGGGGGAGCTCCTATAATTCACCCCTCCACTTT
TRBJ1-6	TRBV2	many	-	CASKEGSLSSSPLHF	TGTGCCAGCAAGGAGGGATCGCTTTCTAGTTCACCCCTCCACTTT
TRBJ1-2	TRBV7-3	many	-	CASSSGRVVIGHGYTF	TGTGCCAGCAGCTCGGGCAGGGTTGTAATTGGCCATGGCTACACCTTC
TRBJ2-3	TRBV2	-	TRBD2	CAGTRRRPSGEEDTQYF	TGTGCCGGCACCAGAAGAAGGCCTAGCGGGGAGGAAGATACGCAGTATTTT
TRBJ2-2	TRBV20-1	many	TRBD2	CSARDPASGGNTGELFF	TGCAGTGCTAGAGACCCGGCCAGCGGGGGGAACACCGGGGAGCTGTTTTTT
TRBJ1-4	TRBV9	few	TRBD1	CASSGQGGFEKLFF	TGTGCCAGCAGCGGACAGGGGGGATTTGAAAAACTGTTTTTT
TRBJ1-4	TRBV7-9	-	-	CASSPLKGRQILNEKLFF	TGTGCCAGCAGTCCACTTAAGGGCCGACAGATACTAAATGAAAAACTGTTTTTT
TRBJ2-5	TRBV11-2	few	TRBD2	CASRPGLAGLGQYF	TGTGCCAGCCGACCGGGACTAGCGGGGTTGGGCCAGTACTTC
TRBJ2-7	TRBV19	many	TRBD1	CASSTPGQAKEQYF	TGTGCCAGTAGTACCCCGGGACAGGCCAAGGAGCAGTACTTC
TRBJ1-1	TRBV5-1	few	-	CASRPTGNTEAFF	TGCGCCAGCCGACCGACGGGTAACACTGAAGCTTTCTTT
TRBJ1-5	TRBV7-2	many	-	CASSPWANQPQHF	TGTGCCAGCAGCCCATGGGCGAATCAGCCCCAGCATTTT
TRBJ1-5	TRBV20-1	many	TRBD1	CSAGTVNNQPQHF	TGCAGTGCCGGGACAGTGAACAATCAGCCCCAGCATTTT
TRBJ1-2	TRBV5-5	few	TRBD1	CASSLGTGHASYTF	TGTGCCAGCAGCTTGGGGACAGGGCATGCGAGCTACACCTTC
TRBJ1-1	TRBV10-3	many	-	CAQSREPNTEAFF	TGTGCCCAATCCAGGGAGCCGAACACTGAAGCTTTCTTT
TRBJ1-2	TRBV30	many	-	CAWNRANGYTF	TGTGCCTGGAACAGGGCAAATGGCTACACCTTC
TRBJ2-3	TRBV7-2	few	-	CASTPKRVSTDTQYF	TGTGCCAGCACCCCAAAACGGGTTAGCACAGATACGCAGTATTTT
TRBJ1-2	TRBV10-3	many	-	CAISEDSKGPGYTF	TGTGCCATCAGTGAGGACAGTAAAGGGCCGGGCTACACCTTC
TRBJ1-6	TRBV11-3	many	-	CASSFIQGGSPLHF	TGTGCCAGCAGCTTCATTCAGGGAGGATCACCCCTCCACTTT
TRBJ2-5	TRBV6-1	many	-	CASTRDQETQYF	TGTGCCAGTACCCGGGACCAAGAGACCCAGTACTTC
TRBJ1-2	TRBV12-3/TRBV12-4	-	TRBD1	CASTDTGGTYGYTF	TGTGCCAGCACTGATACAGGGGGCACCTATGGCTACACCTTC
TRBJ1-2	TRBV2	many	TRBD1	CASRTSGGQGALGYGYTF	TGTGCCAGCAGGACCTCAGGAGGACAGGGGGCTCTCGGCTATGGCTACACCTTC
TRBJ1-1	TRBV6-5	many	TRBD1	CASSSTGGRGTEAFF	TGTGCCAGCAGTTCTACAGGGGGCCGCGGCACTGAAGCTTTCTTT
TRBJ2-5	TRBV7-9	many	TRBD1	CASSLTGGLGQETQYF	TGTGCCAGCAGCTTGACAGGGGGCTTAGGACAAGAGACCCAGTACTTC